This note documents a single TCR beta chain sequence. This clonotype turned up a few times. Its cognate antigen has yet to be identified. Nothing much larger sits one base from this clone, and base qualities are not available. The method behind the library was 5' RACE. Sequencing instrument: Illumina HiSeq 2500. The second PCR ran for about 6 to 12 cycles and used a J-beta primer mix along with a sample-barcoded 5' primer. Each TCR beta cDNA molecule received a unique molecular identifier from a template-switch 5' adaptor carrying 12 random nucleotides. Each sample yielded at least 3 million CDR3-containing paired-end reads. All of the RNA was converted into first-strand cDNA using the Mint cDNA synthesis kit, with a TRBC-specific oligonucleotide serving as the primer. Following uracil-DNA glycosylase treatment, all cDNA underwent a first 18-cycle PCR with the universal primers M1SS and BC2_uni_R. The original methods were these. For normalization, 1 million high-quality reads, each with a distinct molecular identifier, were randomly selected from each sample. Reads sharing molecular identifiers were discarded rather than binned into consensus sequences. MiTCR, with a Q25 quality threshold and the strictest error-elimination algorithm, was used for CDR3 identification, clonotype clustering and error correction. A nonparametric unseen species model with Euler transformation was used to estimate a lower bound on total TCR beta diversity. Clones were called with MiXCR by TCRdb after fastp trimmed the public reads at Q25, and only in-frame beta chains were retained. Each record represents a unique CDR3 protein, reported with the most common genes and DNA among its rows. What appears here as the V and J calls and clone size reflects TCRdb's work, not the paper's. The sample includes 1 million or so distinct CDR3 sequences, with 40% to 45% observed a single time. Over 15% of the sample is held by the ten biggest clonotypes.

The V end loses 2 bases and the J end loses 9 bases, and a stretch of 9 bases separates them. Its CDR3 holds 12 amino acids, cysteine through phenylalanine. Only the CDR3 portion is preserved as DNA: 36 bases, with reading frame beginning at the first base. CDR1 and CDR2 were assigned from the germline V gene as SGDLS and YYNGEE. These data are taken from a study of blood T cells in healthy people across ages (dated by TCRdb to between 2014 and 2016). About the full investigation: Template switching captured roughly one uniquely barcoded TCR beta cDNA molecule per two T cells in model experiments. Using deep sequencing normalized with unique cDNA molecular identifiers, the study measured how TCR beta repertoire diversity changes with age. To avoid experimental bias, donors of different ages were spread randomly across the sequencing lanes. Using the same blood draw, the study looked at two additional independent replicas of 1 million unique cDNA reads for two donors, one aged 18 to 30 and the other aged 80 or older. Donors were grouped into four age groups: young (average roughly 17 years), middle-aged (39), aged (62) and long-lived (around 82).

The roughly 37 donors, aged 6 to 90 years, were systemically healthy Caucasian individuals from Russia. Each donor gave 8 to 10 milliliters of peripheral blood, drawn into EDTA-treated Vacutainer tubes. Ficoll-Paque density-gradient centrifugation was used to isolate PBMCs, with at least 6.5 million obtained per sample. Total RNA, at least 5 micrograms per sample, was extracted from PBMCs with Trizol reagent. For every donor, flow cytometry on a PBMC aliquot measured the percentage of naive CD45RAhigh/CD27high T cells. Results and caveats for the whole study, not just this receptor: Estimates of total diversity based on one million sequenced T cells were considered lower bounds and underestimates. Donor CMV infection status was unknown, potentially confounding age-related changes in expanded clonotypes. Compared with the aged group, more naive CD4+ T cells, fewer expanded clones and increased TCR diversity were shown by the long-lived group, suggesting age selection. There was a strong correlation between observed TCR beta diversity and the percentage of naive T cells measured by flow cytometry. Observed TCR beta diversity per million T cells fell roughly linearly with age, and a significant reduction was already apparent by age about 38. Because profiling used bulk unsorted PBMCs, naive and antigen-experienced compartments could not be compared conclusively.

Sequencing was performed on blood. The V and J segments used are TRBV9 and TRBJ2-1; the D segment could be TRBD1, given 5 matching bases. The clonotype comes from an older woman in good health. The nucleotide sequence is TGTGCCAGCAGCGTGGGGCAGGGTGAGCAGTTCTTC. Its product reads: CASSVGQGEQFF.